Presented here are 29 T cell receptor beta chains from one specimen sequenced in a study of T cell clonotyping in hematopoietic cell transplantation. As to time point: recipient sample about 28 days before transplant, after cytoreduction. Sequenced by immunoSEQ multiplex PCR; TCRdb stores in-frame clones only, minus some. The repertoire holds about 76,000 clones, 96% seen once, with roughly 1.5% in the top ten. The sample in question was peripheral blood mononuclear cells, obtained before stem cell transplant. Every receptor here comes from a woman aged 45-65 years with acute myeloid leukemia. Some clones in this sample may be carry-over from other donors' samples.

This chain connects TRBV19 to TRBJ2-7; 8 bases line up with TRBD1. CDR3 size: 15 residues. The J segment lost 6 bases and the V segment lost 2 bases, leaving 9 bases of the junction unmatched. The V gene's germline CDR1 is LNHDA and CDR2 SQIVND (reference sequence). The CDR3 protein is CASSITRTGSSEQYF. The CDR3 coding sequence is TGTGCCAGTAGTATAACCCGGACAGGGTCTTCCGAGCAGTACTTC.

V is TRBV2 and J is TRBJ1-5; 7 bases are a match to TRBD1. This CDR3 spans 15 amino acids. The V gene end was trimmed by 6 bases and the J gene end by 5 bases; junction bases not matched to a gene: 10. Germline V lookup: CDR1 SNHLY, CDR2 FYNNEI. The CDR3 reads CASSMTGSQHQPQHF. DNA for the CDR3: TGTGCCAGCAGCATGACAGGGTCACAGCATCAGCCCCAGCATTTT.

The chain links TRBV30 to TRBJ1-1; 7 bases are shared with TRBD1. CDR1 and CDR2 (germline): GTSNPN, SVGIG (reference sequence). The CDR3 has 13 residues. With V trimmed by 4 bases and J by 6 bases, 8 bases remained unmatched. The CDR3 sequence: CAWNEQGIAEAFF. The CDR3 DNA reads as TGTGCCTGGAACGAACAGGGGATTGCTGAAGCTTTCTTT. Full variable domain (remainder filled in from reference TRBV30 and TRBJ1-1): SQTIHQWPATLVQPVGSPLSLECTVEGTSNPNLYWYRQAAGRGLQLLFYSVGIGQISSEVPQNLSASRPQDRQFILSSKKLLLSDSGFYLCAWNEQGIAEAFFGQGTRLTVV.

This CDR3 reads CASSFGQGNYGYTF. CDR3 in DNA: TGTGCCAGCAGCTTTGGGCAGGGAAACTATGGCTACACCTTC. V is TRBV7-9 and J is TRBJ1-2; TRBD1 is a possible D gene (5 bases). The CDR3 has 14 amino acids. Trimming stripped 3 bases from V and 2 bases from J, with 10 bases between. Germline assignment: CDR1 SEHNR and CDR2 FQNEAQ (reference sequence).

The J gene is TRBJ2-3, the V gene TRBV30, with D possibly called TRBD1 or TRBD2 (6 bases each). The CDR3 spans 15 residues. Trimming removed 6 bases at V and 4 bases at J, with 20 bases between. CDR1 and CDR2 from the germline V gene are GTSNPN and SVGIG (reference sequence). CDR3 loop: CACHRRGASPDTQYF. Written as DNA, the CDR3 is TGTGCCTGCCACAGGAGGGGGGCGAGCCCAGATACGCAGTATTTT.

This chain links TRBV2 with TRBJ1-2, with D possibly being TRBD1 (5 bases). Germline-derived CDR1 and CDR2 are SNHLY and FYNNEI. V was shortened by 8 bases and J by 7 bases, with 17 bases between the two germline ends. The CDR3 is 13 residues long. The CDR3, as DNA: TGTGCCAGCGCTGGGGGAAGGGGAGGTGGCTACACCTTC. Translated: CASAGGRGGGYTF. Full variable domain (missing parts from reference TRBV2 and TRBJ1-2): EPEVTQTPSHQVTQMGQEVILRCVPISNHLYFYWYRQILGQKVEFLVSFYNNEISEKSEIFDDQFSVERPDGSNFTLKIRSTKLEDSAMYFCASAGGRGGGYTFGSGTRLTVV.

V and J are TRBV7-8 and TRBJ2-7; a weak D match, TRBD2 (6 bases). CDR3 length: 13 residues. Between the trimmed V and J ends, which lost 3 bases and 5 bases, there was a span of 11 bases. Germline CDR1 is SGHVS and CDR2 is FQNEAQ. In DNA, the CDR3 is TGTGCCAGCAGCTTCGGGGGTCCCAACGAGCAGTACTTC. Its protein product is CASSFGGPNEQYF.

V usage is TRBV30 and J usage is TRBJ2-5, with D possibly matching TRBD2 (6 bases). The CDR3 length is 17 residues. Trimming took 3 bases from V and 5 from J, leaving 25 bases between them. Germline values: CDR1 GTSNPN, CDR2 SVGIG (reference sequence). CDR3 sequence reads: CAWRYTTWDSAGETQYF. CDR3 sequence (DNA): TGTGCCTGGAGATACACAACGTGGGACTCGGCAGGGGAGACCCAGTACTTC.

The J gene is TRBJ1-1, the V gene TRBV19; 8 positions agree with TRBD1. V lost 0 bases to trimming and J lost 2 bases; unmatched junction nucleotides: 5. This CDR3 spans 16 amino acids. In germline, CDR1 is LNHDA, CDR2 SQIVND (reference sequence). CDR3 nucleotide sequence: TGTGCCAGTAGTATAGACGGGACAGGCGATAACACTGAAGCTTTCTTT. As protein: CASSIDGTGDNTEAFF.

The V call is TRBV30, the J call TRBJ2-1; perhaps D is TRBD1 or TRBD2 (5 bases each). Per germline, CDR1 GTSNPN and CDR2 SVGIG (reference sequence). V was cut by 5 bases and J by 7 bases, with 12 bases left in between. There are 12 residues in the CDR3. DNA for the CDR3: TGTGCCTGGTCCCGGGGACCGAATGAGCAGTTCTTC. This encodes CAWSRGPNEQFF. The full variable domain, rest sourced from reference TRBV30 and TRBJ2-1, is SQTIHQWPATLVQPVGSPLSLECTVEGTSNPNLYWYRQAAGRGLQLLFYSVGIGQISSEVPQNLSASRPQDRQFILSSKKLLLSDSGFYLCAWSRGPNEQFFGPGTRLTVL.

The gene calls are TRBV6-4 and TRBJ2-7; TRBD1 matches 7 bases. The V gene's germline CDR1 is MRHNA and CDR2 SNTAGT. V lost 6 bases and J lost 0; bases outside the gene matches: 8. The CDR3 is made up of 15 amino acids. This CDR3 is CASSVEQGSSYEQYF. In DNA form, the CDR3 reads TGTGCCAGCAGCGTAGAACAGGGGAGCTCCTACGAGCAGTACTTC.

This clone has a single count. The chain links TRBV2 to TRBJ2-2; unclear D gene. Germline-derived CDR1 and CDR2 are SNHLY and FYNNEI. Trimming shortened V by 4 bases and J by 1 base, and 10 bases separated the two germline ends. The CDR3 totals 15 residues. CDR3 nucleotide sequence: TGTGCCAGCAGTGGGTTGCGTTTGAACACCGGGGAGCTGTTTTTT. Translating gives CASSGLRLNTGELFF.

The rearrangement joins TRBV5-1 to TRBJ1-2; D may be TRBD1 (5 bases). The germline CDR1 and CDR2 sequences are SGHRS and YFSETQ. The V end lost 0 bases, the J end lost 6 bases, and 18 bases lay between the germline ends. The CDR3 is 16 residues long. CDR3 nucleotides: TGCGCCAGCAGCTTGGGTCTTTGGGGCCTTAAGAATGGCTACACCTTC. This translates into CASSLGLWGLKNGYTF. Looking up the rest from reference TRBV5-1 and TRBJ1-2 gives the full variable domain: KAGVTQTPRYLIKTRGQQVTLSCSPISGHRSVSWYQQTPGQGLQFLFEYFSETQRNKGNFPGRFSGRQFSNSRSEMNVSTLELGDSALYLCASSLGLWGLKNGYTFGSGTRLTVV.

The CDR3 coding sequence is TGCGCCAGCAGCTTGGGAGGGGTTAGCACAGATACGCAGTATTTT. Its translation is CASSLGGVSTDTQYF. The gene calls are TRBV5-1 and TRBJ2-3, with D tentatively TRBD1 or TRBD2 (5 bases each). The germline V gene encodes CDR1 SGHRS and CDR2 YFSETQ. The length of the CDR3 is 15 residues. Trimming cost V 0 bases and J 0 bases, with 8 bases left between them.

This clone was detected once. The V gene is TRBV7-6, the J gene TRBJ1-3, with D possibly being TRBD1 (5 bases). Germline values: CDR1 SGHVS, CDR2 FNYEAQ. This CDR3 spans 17 amino acids. V lost 5 bases to trimming and J lost 0 bases, with 17 bases between them. For the CDR3, the DNA is TGTGCCAGCAGCGAATCCCCAATCAGGGACTCTGGAAACACCATATATTTT. It encodes CASSESPIRDSGNTIYF. The variable domain in full, with the rest retrieved from reference TRBV7-6 and TRBJ1-3, is GAGVSQSPRYKVTKRGQDVALRCDPISGHVSLYWYRQALGQGPEFLTYFNYEAQQDKSGLPNDRFSAERPEGSISTLTIQRTEQRDSAMYRCASSESPIRDSGNTIYFGEGSWLTVV.

The rearrangement links TRBV7-6 to TRBJ1-6; D call uncertain. This CDR3 is built from 13 residues. The germline V gene has CDR1 SGHVS and CDR2 FNYEAQ. V was trimmed by 1 base and J by 7 bases, leaving 5 bases between them. In DNA form, the CDR3 reads TGTGCCAGCAGCTTAGGCAGAAATTCACCCCTCCACTTT. Its translation: CASSLGRNSPLHF.

This chain joins TRBV5-6 and TRBJ1-2, with 10 bases fitting TRBD1. The CDR3 runs 16 residues. With V trimmed by 0 bases and J by 8 bases, 10 bases remained unmatched. The germline V gene has CDR1 SGHDT and CDR2 YYEEEE. In nucleotides, the CDR3 is TGTGCCAGCAGCTTGGCCGTGGGACAGGGGTACGGGGGCTACACCTTC. Amino acid sequence: CASSLAVGQGYGGYTF. The variable domain in full, with the rest retrieved from reference TRBV5-6 and TRBJ1-2, is DAGVTQSPTHLIKTRGQQVTLRCSPKSGHDTVSWYQQALGQGPQFIFQYYEEEERQRGNFPDRFSGHQFPNYSSELNVNALLLGDSALYLCASSLAVGQGYGGYTFGSGTRLTVV.

The chain has TRBV30 and TRBJ2-5; tentatively, D is TRBD1 (5 bases). The CDR3 has 11 residues. Germline lookup yields CDR1 GTSNPN and CDR2 SVGIG (reference sequence). Trimming stripped 1 base from V and 5 bases from J, with 5 bases between. CDR3 residues: CAWSAGETQYF. The CDR3 DNA follows: TGTGCCTGGAGTGCAGGGGAGACCCAGTACTTC.

This chain connects TRBV6-1 to TRBJ2-2, with TRBD1 matching over 7 bases. Germline assignment: CDR1 MNHNS and CDR2 SASEGT. The V segment lost 8 bases and the J segment 5 bases; nucleotides outside the gene matches: 5. The CDR3 has 13 amino acids. CDR3 sequence: CASPGQTTGELFF. The CDR3 coding sequence is TGTGCCAGCCCGGGACAGACAACCGGGGAGCTGTTTTTT.

This chain connects TRBV5-1 to TRBJ1-2, with D unclear. CDR3 length equals 13 residues. The V gene lost 7 bases and the J gene lost 6 bases, with 16 bases spanning the gap. Germline CDR1 SGHRS, CDR2 YFSETQ. The chain's CDR3 is CASSSRLRDGYTF. DNA for the CDR3: TGCGCCAGCTCCAGTCGGCTACGGGATGGCTACACCTTC.

The chain carries TRBV5-1 and TRBJ2-2; 7 nucleotides line up with TRBD2. Per germline, CDR1 SGHRS and CDR2 YFSETQ. The CDR3 has 16 amino acids. V shed 1 base and J 0 bases; nucleotides not matched to a gene: 3. The DNA of the CDR3 is TGCGCCAGCAGCTTGAACCGGGGGGCGAACACCGGGGAGCTGTTTTTT. It codes for CASSLNRGANTGELFF.

CDR3 nucleotide sequence: TGTGCCTGGACGGACAGGGTAAGGCACGAGCAGTACTTC. Residues: CAWTDRVRHEQYF. V gene TRBV30 combines with J gene TRBJ2-7, with 8 bases matching TRBD1. The germline V gene has CDR1 GTSNPN and CDR2 SVGIG (reference sequence). The CDR3 has 13 amino acids. The trim removed 4 bases at V and 5 bases at J, leaving 7 bases unmatched. The whole variable domain, filled in from reference TRBV30 and TRBJ2-7, reads SQTIHQWPATLVQPVGSPLSLECTVEGTSNPNLYWYRQAAGRGLQLLFYSVGIGQISSEVPQNLSASRPQDRQFILSSKKLLLSDSGFYLCAWTDRVRHEQYFGPGTRLTVT.

The chain combines TRBV5-6 with TRBJ2-3, with D uncertain. Germline V lookup: CDR1 SGHDT, CDR2 YYEEEE. The CDR3 sequence is 13 residues long. V was shortened by 1 base and J by 1 base, with 4 bases between the two germline ends. The CDR3 region has the DNA TGTGCCAGCAGCTTGAAACGCACAGATACGCAGTATTTT. Translating gives CASSLKRTDTQYF.

The chain recombines TRBV7-3 with TRBJ2-5; tentatively, D is TRBD2 (5 bases). V lost 5 bases, J lost 0 bases, and 10 bases lay in between. This CDR3 is 14 amino acids long. Germline V lookup: CDR1 SGHTA, CDR2 FQGTGA. CDR3 sequence reads: CASSPPGNQETQYF. As DNA, the CDR3 is TGTGCCAGCAGCCCGCCGGGGAACCAAGAGACCCAGTACTTC.

J is TRBJ2-7 and V is TRBV6-5; D is unresolved. This CDR3 is built from 12 residues. Germline V gene lookup returns CDR1 MNHEY and CDR2 SVGAGI. V was shortened by 6 bases and J by 1 base, with 7 bases between the two germline ends. CDR3 DNA: TGTGCCAGCAGGGCCGAATCCTACGAGCAGTACTTC. Protein: CASRAESYEQYF.

There are a few counts of this clone. The chain is built from TRBV5-8 and TRBJ1-5, with TRBD1 identical over 11 bases. CDR3 length: 18 residues. The V and J ends lost 0 bases and 0 bases, in that order; junction bases with no gene match: 5. Germline loops: CDR1 SGHTS, CDR2 YDEGEE. This CDR3 is CASSLADRGLDSNQPQHF. In nucleotides, the CDR3 is TGTGCCAGCAGCTTGGCGGACAGGGGGCTAGATAGCAATCAGCCCCAGCATTTT.

This clone was seen just once. The rearrangement joins TRBV30 to TRBJ1-2; D remains unclear. V was clipped by 4 bases and J by 2 bases, with 17 bases between them. The CDR3 has 15 amino acids. Per the germline V gene, CDR1 is GTSNPN and CDR2 is SVGIG (reference sequence). The CDR3 DNA reads TGTGCCTGGAATGACGGCCAACCGACCAACTATGGCTACACCTTC. It is translated as CAWNDGQPTNYGYTF.

The chain joins TRBV5-1 to TRBJ2-4; unclear D gene. Germline values: CDR1 SGHRS, CDR2 YFSETQ. The CDR3 is 11 residues long. For the CDR3, the DNA is TGCGTCTCCCTGGCCGGGTACATTCAGTACTTC. Translated, it gives CVSLAGYIQYF.

The chain recombines TRBV25-1 with TRBJ2-5, with D perhaps assigned TRBD1 or TRBD2 (5 bases each). V shed 1 base and J shed 2 bases, with 11 bases lying between them. CDR3 length equals 15 residues. Germline CDR1 reads MGHDK; CDR2 reads SYGVNS. CDR3 sequence reads: CASSELRGRQETQYF. The CDR3, as DNA: TGTGCCAGCAGTGAATTACGGGGCCGGCAAGAGACCCAGTACTTC.